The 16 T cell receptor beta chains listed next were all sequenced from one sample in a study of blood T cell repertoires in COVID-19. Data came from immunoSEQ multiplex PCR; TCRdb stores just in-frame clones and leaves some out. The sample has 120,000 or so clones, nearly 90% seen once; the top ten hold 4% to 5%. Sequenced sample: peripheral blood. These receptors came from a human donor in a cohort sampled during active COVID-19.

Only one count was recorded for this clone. The CDR3 DNA reads TGCAGCGTTGAGGGGGGCCTAGCGGGGCGTGGGGAGACCCAGTACTTC. Protein sequence: CSVEGGLAGRGETQYF. The rearrangement links TRBV29-1 to TRBJ2-5; 9 bases match TRBD2. The V and J ends lost 3 bases and 5 bases, in that order; junction bases with no gene match: 13. In germline, CDR1 is SQVTM, CDR2 ANQGSEA. CDR3 length: 16 amino acids.

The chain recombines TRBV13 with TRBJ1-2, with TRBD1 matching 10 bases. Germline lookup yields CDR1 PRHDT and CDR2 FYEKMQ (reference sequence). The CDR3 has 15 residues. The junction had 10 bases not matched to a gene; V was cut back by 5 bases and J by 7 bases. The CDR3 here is CASSPGDRGYLGYTF. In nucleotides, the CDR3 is TGTGCCAGCAGCCCGGGGGACAGGGGTTATCTTGGCTACACCTTC.

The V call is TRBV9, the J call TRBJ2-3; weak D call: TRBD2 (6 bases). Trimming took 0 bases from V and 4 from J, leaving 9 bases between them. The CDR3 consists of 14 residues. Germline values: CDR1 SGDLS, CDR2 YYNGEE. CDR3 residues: CASSVAGEADTQYF. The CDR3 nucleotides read TGTGCCAGCAGCGTAGCGGGAGAGGCAGATACGCAGTATTTT.

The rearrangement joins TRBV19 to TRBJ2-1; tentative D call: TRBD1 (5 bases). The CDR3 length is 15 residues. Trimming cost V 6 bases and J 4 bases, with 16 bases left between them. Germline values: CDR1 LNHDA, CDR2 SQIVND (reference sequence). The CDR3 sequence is CASRASQGGYNEQFF. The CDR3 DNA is TGTGCCAGTAGGGCGTCGCAGGGTGGTTACAATGAGCAGTTCTTC.

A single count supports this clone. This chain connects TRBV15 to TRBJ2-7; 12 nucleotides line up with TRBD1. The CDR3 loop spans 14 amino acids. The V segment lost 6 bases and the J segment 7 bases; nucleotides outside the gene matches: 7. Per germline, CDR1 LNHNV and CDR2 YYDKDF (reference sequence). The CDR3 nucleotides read TGTGCCACCAGAAGGGACAGGGGGCCGGGAGAGCAGTACTTC. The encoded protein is CATRRDRGPGEQYF. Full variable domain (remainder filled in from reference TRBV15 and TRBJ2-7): DAMVIQNPRYQVTQFGKPVTLSCSQTLNHNVMYWYQQKSSQAPKLLFHYYDKDFNNEADTPDNFQSRRPNTSFCFLDIRSPGLGDTAMYLCATRRDRGPGEQYFGPGTRLTVT.

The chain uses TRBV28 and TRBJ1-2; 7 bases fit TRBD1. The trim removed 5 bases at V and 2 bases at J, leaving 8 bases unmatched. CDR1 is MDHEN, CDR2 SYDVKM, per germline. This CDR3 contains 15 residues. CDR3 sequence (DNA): TGTGCCAGCAGTCAAACAGGGGTTGACAACTATGGCTACACCTTC. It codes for CASSQTGVDNYGYTF.

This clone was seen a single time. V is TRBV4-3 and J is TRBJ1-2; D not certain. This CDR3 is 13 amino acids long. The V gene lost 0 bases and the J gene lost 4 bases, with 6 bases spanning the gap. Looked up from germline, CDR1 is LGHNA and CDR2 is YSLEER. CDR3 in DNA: TGCGCCAGCAGCCAAGACAGATCCTATGGCTACACCTTC. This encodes CASSQDRSYGYTF.

The CDR3 bases are TGTGCCAGCTCCCGATTGGGACTAGCGGTTCAAGAGACCCAGTACTTC. It codes for CASSRLGLAVQETQYF. The chain has TRBV18 and TRBJ2-5, with 11 nucleotides matching TRBD2. Germline V lookup: CDR1 KGHSH, CDR2 LQKENI. This CDR3 region has 16 residues. J was trimmed by 2 bases and V by 6 bases; bases with no gene match: 8.

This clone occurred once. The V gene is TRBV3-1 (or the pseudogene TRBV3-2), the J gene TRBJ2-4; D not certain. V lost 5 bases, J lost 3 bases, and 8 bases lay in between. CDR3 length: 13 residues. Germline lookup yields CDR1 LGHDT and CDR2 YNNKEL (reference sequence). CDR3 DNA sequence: TGTGCCAGCAGCACTACTGTCAAAAACATTCAGTACTTC. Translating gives CASSTTVKNIQYF.

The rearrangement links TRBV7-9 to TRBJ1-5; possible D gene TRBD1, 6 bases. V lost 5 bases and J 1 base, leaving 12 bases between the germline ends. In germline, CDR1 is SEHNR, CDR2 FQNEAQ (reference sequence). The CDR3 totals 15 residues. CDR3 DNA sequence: TGTGCCAGCAGCCCCAGGGGAAACAGCAATCAGCCCCAGCATTTT. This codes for CASSPRGNSNQPQHF.

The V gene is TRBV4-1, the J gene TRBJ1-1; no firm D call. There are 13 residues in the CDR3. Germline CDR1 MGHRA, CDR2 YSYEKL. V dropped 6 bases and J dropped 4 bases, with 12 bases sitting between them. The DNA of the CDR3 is TGCGCCAGCAGTGCCACCCTAGGCACTGAAGCTTTCTTT. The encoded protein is CASSATLGTEAFF.

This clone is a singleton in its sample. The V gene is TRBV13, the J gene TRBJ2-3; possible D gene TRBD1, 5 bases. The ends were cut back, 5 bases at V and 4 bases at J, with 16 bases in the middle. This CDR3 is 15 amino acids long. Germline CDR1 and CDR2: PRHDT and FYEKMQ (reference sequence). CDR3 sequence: CASSPGSQGADTQYF. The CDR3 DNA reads TGTGCCAGCAGCCCAGGGTCGCAGGGCGCAGATACGCAGTATTTT.

CDR3 in amino acids: CATSRGQGAYNEQFF. The CDR3, as DNA: TGTGCCACCAGCAGAGGACAGGGCGCCTACAATGAGCAGTTCTTC. The J gene is TRBJ2-1, the V gene TRBV15, with 7 bases matching TRBD1. Germline V CDR1 and CDR2: LNHNV, YYDKDF (reference sequence). V lost 1 base, J lost 2 bases, and 2 bases stayed unmatched. There are 15 residues in the CDR3.

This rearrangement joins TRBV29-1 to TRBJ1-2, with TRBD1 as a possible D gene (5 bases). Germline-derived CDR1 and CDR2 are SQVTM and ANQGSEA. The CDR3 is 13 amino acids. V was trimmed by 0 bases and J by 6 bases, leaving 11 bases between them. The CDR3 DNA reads TGCAGCGTTGAAGACAGGGTTTGGGATGGCTACACCTTC. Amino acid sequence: CSVEDRVWDGYTF.

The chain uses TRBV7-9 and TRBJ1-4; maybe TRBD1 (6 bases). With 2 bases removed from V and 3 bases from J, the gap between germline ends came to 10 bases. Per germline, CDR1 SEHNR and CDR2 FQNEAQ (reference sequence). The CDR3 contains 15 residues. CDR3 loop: CASSLITGSNEKLFF. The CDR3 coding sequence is TGTGCCAGCAGCTTAATTACAGGGTCTAATGAAAAACTGTTTTTT.

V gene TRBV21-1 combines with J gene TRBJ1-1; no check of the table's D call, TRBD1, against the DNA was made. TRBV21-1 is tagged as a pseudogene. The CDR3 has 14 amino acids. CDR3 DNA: TGTGCCAGCAGCAATGACAGGGGCAACACTGAAGCTTTCTTT. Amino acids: CASSNDRGNTEAFF.